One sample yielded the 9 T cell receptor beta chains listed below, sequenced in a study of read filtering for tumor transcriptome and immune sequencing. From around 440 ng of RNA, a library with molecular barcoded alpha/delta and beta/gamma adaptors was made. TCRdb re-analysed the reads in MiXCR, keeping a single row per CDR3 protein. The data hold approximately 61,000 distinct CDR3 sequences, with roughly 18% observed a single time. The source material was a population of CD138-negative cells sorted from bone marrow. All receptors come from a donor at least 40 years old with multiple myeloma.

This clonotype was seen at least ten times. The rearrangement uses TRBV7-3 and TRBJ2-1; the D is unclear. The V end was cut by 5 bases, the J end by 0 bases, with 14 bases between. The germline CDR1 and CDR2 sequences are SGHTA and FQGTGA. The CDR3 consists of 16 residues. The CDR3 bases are TGTGCCAGCAGCCAGGTAGTACCTAGCTCCTACAATGAGCAGTTCTTC. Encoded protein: CASSQVVPSSYNEQFF.

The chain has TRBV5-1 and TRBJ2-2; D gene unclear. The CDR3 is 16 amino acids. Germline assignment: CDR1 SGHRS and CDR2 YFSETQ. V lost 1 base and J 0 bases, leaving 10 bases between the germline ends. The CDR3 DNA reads TGCGCCAGCAGCTTGTTGGTAACCCCGAACACCGGGGAGCTGTTTTTT. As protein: CASSLLVTPNTGELFF.

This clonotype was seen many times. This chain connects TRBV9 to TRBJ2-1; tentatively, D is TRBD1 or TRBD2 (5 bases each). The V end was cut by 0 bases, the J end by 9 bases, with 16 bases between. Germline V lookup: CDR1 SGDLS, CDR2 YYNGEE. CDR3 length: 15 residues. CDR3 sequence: CASSVVVGESLEQFF. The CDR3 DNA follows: TGTGCCAGCAGCGTAGTAGTGGGGGAATCGCTTGAGCAGTTCTTC.

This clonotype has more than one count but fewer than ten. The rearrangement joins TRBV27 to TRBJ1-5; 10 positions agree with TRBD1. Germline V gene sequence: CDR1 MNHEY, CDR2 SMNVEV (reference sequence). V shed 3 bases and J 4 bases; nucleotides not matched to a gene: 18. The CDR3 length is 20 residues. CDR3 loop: CASSLRGQGWVSRVNQPQHF. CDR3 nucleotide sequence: TGTGCCAGCAGTTTGAGGGGACAGGGGTGGGTGTCGCGAGTAAATCAGCCCCAGCATTTT.

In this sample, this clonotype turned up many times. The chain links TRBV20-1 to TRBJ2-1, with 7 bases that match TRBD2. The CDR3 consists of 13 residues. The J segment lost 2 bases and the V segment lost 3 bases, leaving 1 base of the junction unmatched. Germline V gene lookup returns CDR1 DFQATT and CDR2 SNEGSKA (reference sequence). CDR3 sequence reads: CSASGRTYNEQFF. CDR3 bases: TGCAGTGCTAGCGGGAGGACCTACAATGAGCAGTTCTTC.

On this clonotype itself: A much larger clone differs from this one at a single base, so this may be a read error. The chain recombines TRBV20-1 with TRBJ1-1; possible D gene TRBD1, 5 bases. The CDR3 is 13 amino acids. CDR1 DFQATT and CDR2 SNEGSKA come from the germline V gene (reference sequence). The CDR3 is CSAQDEGWGFALF. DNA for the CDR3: TGCAGTGCCCAAGACGAGGGGTGGGGATTTGCTCTCTTT.

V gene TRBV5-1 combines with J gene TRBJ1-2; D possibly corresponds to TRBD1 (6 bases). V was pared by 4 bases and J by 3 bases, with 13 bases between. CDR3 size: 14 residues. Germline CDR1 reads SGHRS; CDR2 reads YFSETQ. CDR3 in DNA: TGCGCCAGCAGCACCAGGGGAATGGACTATGGCTACACCTTC. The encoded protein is CASSTRGMDYGYTF.

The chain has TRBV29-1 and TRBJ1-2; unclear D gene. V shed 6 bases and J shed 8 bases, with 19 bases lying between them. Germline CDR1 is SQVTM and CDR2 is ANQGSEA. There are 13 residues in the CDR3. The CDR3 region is CSVDRNTVGGYTF. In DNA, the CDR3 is TGCAGCGTCGACCGGAACACAGTTGGAGGCTACACCTTC.

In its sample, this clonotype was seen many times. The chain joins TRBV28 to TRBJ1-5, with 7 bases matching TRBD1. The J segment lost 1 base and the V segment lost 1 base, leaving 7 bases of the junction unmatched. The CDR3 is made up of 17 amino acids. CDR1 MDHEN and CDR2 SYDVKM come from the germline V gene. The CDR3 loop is CASSLSLGQESNQPQHF. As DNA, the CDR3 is TGTGCCAGCAGTTTATCCCTAGGACAGGAGAGCAATCAGCCCCAGCATTTT. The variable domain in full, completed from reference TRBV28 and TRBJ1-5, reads DVKVTQSSRYLVKRTGEKVFLECVQDMDHENMFWYRQDPGLGLRLIYFSYDVKMKEKGDIPEGYSVSREKKERFSLILESASTNQTSMYLCASSLSLGQESNQPQHFGDGTRLSIL.